Each of the 2 T cell receptor beta chains below was sequenced from the same sample in a study of T cell repertoires in cytomegalovirus infection. TCRdb independently ran MiXCR on the reads; one entry per CDR3 protein. The table includes about 700,000 distinct CDR3 sequences, 30% to 35% detected once. No antigen has been identified for these receptors. The source material was cultured PBMCs, sampled from culture after CMV antigen stimulation. The receptors derive from a human donor in good health (CMV status not recorded). Some clones in this sample may be carry-over from other donors' samples.

The chain uses TRBV7-6 and TRBJ2-1, with TRBD1 matching 12 bases. This CDR3 has 16 residues. Per germline, CDR1 SGHVS and CDR2 FNYEAQ. Losses at the gene ends were 5 bases for V and 7 bases for J; bases not matched to a gene: 9. DNA for the CDR3: TGTGCCAGCAGCCCTGGGGACAGGGGGCGCAGGAATGAGCAGTTCTTC. Translating it yields CASSPGDRGRRNEQFF. The variable domain in full, with the rest retrieved from reference TRBV7-6 and TRBJ2-1, is GAGVSQSPRYKVTKRGQDVALRCDPISGHVSLYWYRQALGQGPEFLTYFNYEAQQDKSGLPNDRFSAERPEGSISTLTIQRTEQRDSAMYRCASSPGDRGRRNEQFFGPGTRLTVL.

This clonotype was observed many times. The genes are TRBV6-1 and TRBJ1-2; D not resolved. Deletions cut 2 bases from V and 3 bases from J, with 10 bases between. This CDR3 contains 14 residues. In germline, CDR1 is MNHNS, CDR2 SASEGT. The CDR3 is CASSEFGDYYGYTF. CDR3 sequence (DNA): TGTGCCAGCAGTGAATTCGGAGATTACTATGGCTACACCTTC.